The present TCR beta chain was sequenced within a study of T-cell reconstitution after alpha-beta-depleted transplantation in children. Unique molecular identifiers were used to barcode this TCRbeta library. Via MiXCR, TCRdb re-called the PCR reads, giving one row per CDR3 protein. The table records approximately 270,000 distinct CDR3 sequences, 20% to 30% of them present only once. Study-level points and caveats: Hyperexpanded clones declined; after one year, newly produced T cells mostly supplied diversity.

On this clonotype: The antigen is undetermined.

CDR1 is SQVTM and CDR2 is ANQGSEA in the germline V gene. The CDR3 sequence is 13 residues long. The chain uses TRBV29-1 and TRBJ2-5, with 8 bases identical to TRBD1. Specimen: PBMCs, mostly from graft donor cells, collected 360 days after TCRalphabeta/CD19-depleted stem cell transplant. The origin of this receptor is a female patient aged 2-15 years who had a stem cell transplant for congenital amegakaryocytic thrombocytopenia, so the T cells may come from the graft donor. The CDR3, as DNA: TGCAGTGTAATAGGGACAGGCACAGGGGCCCAGTACTTC. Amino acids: CSVIGTGTGAQYF.